Presented here are 30 T cell receptor beta chains from one specimen sequenced in a study of control samples from healthy donors and cancer patients (dated by TCRdb to the early 2020s). The library relied on the immunoSEQ multiplex PCR assay. TCRdb took over this immuneACCESS table, retaining in-frame rearrangements with V and J assigned. Such tables are incomplete; in checked studies, under half of the missing clones stem from an unresolved V gene, and the remainder is unexplained. Recorded for this sample are fewer than 150,000 clones; 91% of them occurred a single time. Approximately 7.8% of the sample is taken by the ten largest. The source material was blood. These receptor sequences come from a woman between 18 and 30 years old in good health.

The CDR3 DNA reads TGTGCCAGCACCCCGACAGGGACTGAAGCTTTCTTT. This encodes CASTPTGTEAFF. The chain has TRBV6-5 and TRBJ1-1; TRBD1 matches 7 bases. Unmatched junction bases numbered 4, after V lost 7 bases and J lost 5 bases. This CDR3 is built from 12 residues. CDR1 and CDR2 (germline): MNHEY, SVGAGI.

The genes are TRBV5-1 and TRBJ2-5; tentative D call: TRBD2 (6 bases). CDR3 size: 17 residues. Germline V CDR1 and CDR2: SGHRS, YFSETQ. Trimming took off 3 bases at V and 3 bases at J, with 21 bases between the two ends. CDR3 sequence reads: CASSSIDITGSEETQYF. The CDR3 DNA follows: TGCGCCAGCAGCTCGATCGACATTACCGGGAGCGAAGAGACCCAGTACTTC.

This clone was detected only once. The chain is built from TRBV7-2 and TRBJ1-5; D ambiguous. The ends were cut back, 0 bases at V and 3 bases at J, with 9 bases in the middle. CDR3 length: 15 residues. Per germline, CDR1 SGHTA and CDR2 FQGNSA. CDR3 amino acids: CASSLASVPNQPQHF. Here the CDR3 DNA reads TGTGCCAGCAGCTTAGCTTCAGTACCCAATCAGCCCCAGCATTTT.

This clone was seen a single time. The J gene is TRBJ2-7, the V gene TRBV7-9, with D possibly TRBD2 on 6 matching bases. The V end was cut by 4 bases, the J end by 0 bases, with 13 bases between. The CDR3 spans 15 residues. Germline CDR1 reads SEHNR; CDR2 reads FQNEAQ (reference sequence). CDR3 region: CASSSLSGDSYEQYF. In nucleotides, the CDR3 is TGTGCCAGCAGCTCCCTCTCGGGGGACTCCTACGAGCAGTACTTC.

As to this clone: Germline and junction disagree at one end, which may indicate a read error. Other DNA sequences in this sample translate to the same CDR3. The CDR3 region is CATSVAGGNGYTF. DNA of the CDR3: TGCGCCACCAGTGTGGCAGGGGGGAATGGCTACACCTTC. The chain recombines TRBV24-1 with TRBJ1-2; TRBD1 matches 7 bases. The germline CDR1 and CDR2 sequences are KGHDR and SFDVKD. The CDR3 has 13 residues.

J is TRBJ2-3 and V is TRBV19; D is possibly TRBD1 or TRBD2 (5 bases each). Trimming took off 6 bases at V and 1 base at J, with 20 bases between the two ends. From germline, CDR1 is LNHDA and CDR2 SQIVND (reference sequence). This CDR3 has 17 residues. In DNA, the CDR3 is TGTGCCAGTAGAACCTCAGGAAAAAGGGGAGGCACAGATACGCAGTATTTT. This codes for CASRTSGKRGGTDTQYF.

Points on this clone: Other DNA sequences of this sample code for an identical CDR3. CDR3 loop: CASSRSYEQYF. The CDR3 nucleotides are TGTGCCAGCAGCCGCTCCTACGAGCAGTACTTC. The V gene is TRBV7-9, the J gene TRBJ2-7; D is unclear. V lost 5 bases and J 0 bases, leaving 2 bases between the germline ends. Germline V CDR1 and CDR2: SEHNR, FQNEAQ (reference sequence). This CDR3 has 11 residues.

This chain joins TRBV30 and TRBJ1-4, with 9 bases aligning to TRBD1. Germline V CDR1 and CDR2: GTSNPN, SVGIG (reference sequence). The CDR3 contains 16 residues. Trimming at V came to 1 base and at J to 7 bases, leaving 10 bases not matched to a gene. DNA of the CDR3: TGTGCCTGGAGTGACGCCGGGACAGGGAAGATTGAAAAACTGTTTTTT. This sequence encodes CAWSDAGTGKIEKLFF.

The chain uses TRBV4-2 and TRBJ1-1, with D possibly being TRBD1 (5 bases). The V end was cut by 0 bases, the J end by 10 bases, with 15 bases between. Germline CDR1 is LGHNA and CDR2 is YNFKEQ. The CDR3 spans 14 residues. The CDR3 DNA sequence: TGTGCCAGCAGCCAAGATGAAGGGGTGGGTGGAGCTTTCTTT. Its translation: CASSQDEGVGGAFF.

This clone was found a few times. The chain employs TRBV7-8 and TRBJ1-1, with 9 nucleotides matching TRBD1. The CDR3 runs 15 residues. Germline trimming cut 3 bases from V and 2 bases from J; bases unmatched to any gene: 4. Germline lookup yields CDR1 SGHVS and CDR2 FQNEAQ. The CDR3 sequence is CASSFTDRGNTEAFF. The CDR3 nucleotides read TGTGCCAGCAGCTTTACGGACAGGGGAAACACTGAAGCTTTCTTT.

As to this clone: Other DNA sequences in this specimen translate into the identical CDR3. The chain combines TRBV7-9 with TRBJ1-2; D gene unclear. This CDR3 is 13 amino acids long. Trimming removed 5 bases from V and 4 bases from J, with 11 bases in between. The germline gives CDR1 SEHNR, CDR2 FQNEAQ (reference sequence). Written as DNA, the CDR3 is TGTGCCAGCAGCCTAGGGTCAGGCTATGGCTACACCTTC. Translation gives CASSLGSGYGYTF.

The chain joins TRBV6-5 to TRBJ2-3; D unresolved. The V and J ends lost 8 bases and 5 bases respectively, with 14 bases between them. The CDR3 spans 13 residues. Germline V lookup: CDR1 MNHEY, CDR2 SVGAGI. CDR3 amino acids: CASGILTEDTQYF. CDR3 nucleotides: TGTGCCAGCGGTATTCTCACGGAAGATACGCAGTATTTT.

This clone was seen once. The chain has TRBV2 and TRBJ1-2, with D uncertain. The CDR3 loop spans 10 amino acids. Trimming took off 6 bases at V and 8 bases at J, with 7 bases between the two ends. CDR1 is SNHLY and CDR2 is FYNNEI in the germline V gene. The CDR3 DNA is TGTGCCAGCAGGATACAGGGCTACACCTTC. Translation: CASRIQGYTF.

This chain uses TRBV6-5 with TRBJ2-2; tentatively, D is TRBD1 or TRBD2 (5 bases each). V was shortened by 5 bases and J by 6 bases, with 13 bases between the two germline ends. CDR3 size: 14 residues. Germline V gives CDR1 MNHEY, CDR2 SVGAGI. CDR3 region: CASSRGPTAGELFF. For the CDR3, the DNA is TGTGCCAGCAGTCGGGGCCCCACGGCCGGGGAGCTGTTTTTT.

This rearrangement joins TRBV6-2 or TRBV6-3 to TRBJ2-7; D not certain. The CDR3 is made up of 11 amino acids. Trimming cost V 6 bases and J 4 bases, with 7 bases left between them. In germline, CDR1 is MNHEY, CDR2 SVGEGT. The CDR3 nucleotides read TGTGCCAGCAGCTTCAAGTACGAGCAGTACTTC. Its protein product is CASSFKYEQYF.

This chain connects TRBV9 to TRBJ1-3; D gene ambiguous. V dropped 0 bases and J dropped 3 bases, with 13 bases sitting between them. CDR1 and CDR2 from the germline V gene are SGDLS and YYNGEE. The CDR3 runs to 16 residues. The CDR3 reads CASSVAKGWDGNTIYF. In DNA form, the CDR3 reads TGTGCCAGCAGCGTAGCTAAGGGATGGGATGGAAACACCATATATTTT.

The J gene is TRBJ2-7, the V gene TRBV24-1, with D maybe TRBD1 (7 bases). The germline CDR1 and CDR2 sequences are KGHDR and SFDVKD. The V and J ends lost 3 bases and 5 bases respectively, with 16 bases between them. The CDR3 is made up of 15 amino acids. CDR3 coding DNA: TGTGCCACCAGTGATCGCAGGGGGGCTCTCAACGAGCAGTACTTC. Its translation is CATSDRRGALNEQYF.

The chain joins TRBV7-2 to TRBJ1-2; possible D gene TRBD1, 6 bases. The germline V and J ends were trimmed by 3 bases and 0 bases, with 11 bases remaining between them. Germline V gene data show CDR1 as SGHTA and CDR2 as FQGNSA. This CDR3 has 15 amino acids. The CDR3 reads CASSFARGSNYGYTF. The DNA of the CDR3 is TGTGCCAGCAGCTTTGCCAGGGGCTCTAACTATGGCTACACCTTC.

The J gene is TRBJ1-1, the V gene TRBV27; D remains ambiguous. The V end lost 3 bases, the J end lost 1 base, and 6 bases lay between the germline ends. The germline V gene encodes CDR1 MNHEY and CDR2 SMNVEV (reference sequence). The CDR3 has 13 amino acids. The CDR3 DNA follows: TGTGCCAGCAGTTTGATCCCGAACACTGAAGCTTTCTTT. Translating it yields CASSLIPNTEAFF.

The table lists this clone with a count of one. The gene calls are TRBV2 and TRBJ1-1; D gene uncertain. Germline V gene lookup returns CDR1 SNHLY and CDR2 FYNNEI. Deletions cut 3 bases from V and 6 bases from J, with 14 bases between. The CDR3 is made up of 14 amino acids. CDR3 nucleotide sequence: TGTGCCAGCAGTGAGAGGCCAAGGCGCGCTGAAGCTTTCTTT. Its translation: CASSERPRRAEAFF. The full variable domain, completed using reference TRBV2 and TRBJ1-1, is EPEVTQTPSHQVTQMGQEVILRCVPISNHLYFYWYRQILGQKVEFLVSFYNNEISEKSEIFDDQFSVERPDGSNFTLKIRSTKLEDSAMYFCASSERPRRAEAFFGQGTRLTVV.

In this sample, this clone turned up once. This chain's CDR3 is CASSETSGRFNEQFF. The CDR3 bases are TGTGCCAGCAGTGAGACTAGCGGGAGATTCAATGAGCAGTTCTTC. The chain recombines TRBV28 with TRBJ2-1, with 12 bases that match TRBD2. V lost 5 bases to trimming and J lost 6 bases; unmatched junction nucleotides: 5. CDR3 length: 15 residues. Germline V gene data show CDR1 as MDHEN and CDR2 as SYDVKM.

This clone was seen only once. V gene TRBV3-1 (or the pseudogene TRBV3-2) combines with J gene TRBJ2-7; D is possibly TRBD1 or TRBD2 (5 bases each). CDR1 and CDR2 (germline): LGHDT, YNNKEL (reference sequence). The germline V and J ends were trimmed by 6 bases and 2 bases, with 14 bases remaining between them. This CDR3 has 14 residues. The CDR3 region is CASSLGTGAYEQYF. As DNA, the CDR3 is TGTGCCAGCAGTCTCGGGACCGGGGCCTACGAGCAGTACTTC.

The chain employs TRBV5-1 and TRBJ2-2; TRBD2 agrees at 12 bases. The CDR3 is made up of 18 amino acids. V was pared by 1 base and J by 5 bases, with 9 bases of the junction left unmatched. Germline CDR1 and CDR2: SGHRS and YFSETQ. CDR3 sequence: CASSLRSSGRADTGELFF. CDR3 coding DNA: TGCGCCAGCAGCTTGAGATCTAGCGGGAGGGCCGATACCGGGGAGCTGTTTTTT. Filled out from reference TRBV5-1 and TRBJ2-2, the complete variable domain reads KAGVTQTPRYLIKTRGQQVTLSCSPISGHRSVSWYQQTPGQGLQFLFEYFSETQRNKGNFPGRFSGRQFSNSRSEMNVSTLELGDSALYLCASSLRSSGRADTGELFFGEGSRLTVL.

CDR3 coding DNA: TGTGCCAGCTCACCAGCCCCCAAAAAAAGTTCTAATGAAAAACTGTTTTTT. Translating gives CASSPAPKKSSNEKLFF. The chain links TRBV18 to TRBJ1-4, with D unresolved. The CDR3 has 17 residues. Germline CDR1 KGHSH, CDR2 LQKENI. Trimming took off 2 bases at V and 3 bases at J, with 16 bases between the two ends.

V is TRBV29-1 and J is TRBJ2-2; 8 bases match TRBD1. From germline, CDR1 is SQVTM and CDR2 ANQGSEA. Trimming took 4 bases from V and 7 from J; bases not matched to a gene: 11. The CDR3 spans 15 residues. This CDR3 is CSVVTPDRGFGELFF. CDR3 coding DNA: TGCAGCGTTGTTACTCCCGACAGGGGCTTCGGGGAGCTGTTTTTT.

V usage is TRBV19 and J usage is TRBJ1-4; tentatively, D is TRBD1 (5 bases). Germline V gene lookup returns CDR1 LNHDA and CDR2 SQIVND (reference sequence). The CDR3 runs 15 residues. Trimming shortened V by 7 bases and J by 8 bases, and 20 bases separated the two germline ends. This CDR3 is CASIWAGPRDEKLFF. In DNA, the CDR3 is TGTGCCAGTATATGGGCGGGACCCCGGGACGAAAAACTGTTTTTT.

This clone is a singleton in its sample. The chain joins TRBV5-6 to TRBJ1-2, with a tentative D call TRBD1 (6 bases). This CDR3 has 16 amino acids. Germline V gene sequence: CDR1 SGHDT, CDR2 YYEEEE. V was pared by 0 bases and J by 6 bases, with 18 bases between. CDR3 coding DNA: TGTGCCAGCAGCTTGGGGCGGGGGGGCGCGCGAAATGGCTACACCTTC. It is translated as CASSLGRGGARNGYTF.

The chain couples TRBV7-8 to TRBJ2-3; 7 bases are shared with TRBD2. Unmatched junction bases numbered 16, after V lost 4 bases and J lost 0 bases. The CDR3 contains 19 residues. Germline CDR1 reads SGHVS; CDR2 reads FQNEAQ. CDR3 sequence: CASSSSQYSAGESTDTQYF. In DNA form, the CDR3 reads TGTGCCAGCAGCTCGAGCCAGTATAGCGCGGGAGAGAGCACAGATACGCAGTATTTT.

The rearrangement links TRBV12-3 or TRBV12-4 to TRBJ1-2, with a tentative D call TRBD1 (5 bases). This CDR3 contains 13 residues. The germline V and J ends were trimmed by 3 bases and 6 bases, with 11 bases remaining between them. The CDR3: CASSFAREDGYTF. The CDR3 coding sequence is TGTGCCAGCAGTTTCGCCAGGGAAGATGGCTACACCTTC.

The chain has TRBV7-2 and TRBJ2-2; a possible D gene is TRBD1 (8 bases). Germline values: CDR1 SGHTA, CDR2 FQGNSA. V dropped 3 bases and J dropped 5 bases, with 13 bases sitting between them. The CDR3 contains 15 residues. The CDR3 DNA reads as TGTGCCAGCAGCTTTATACAGGGGGGGACCGGGGAGCTGTTTTTT. It is translated as CASSFIQGGTGELFF.